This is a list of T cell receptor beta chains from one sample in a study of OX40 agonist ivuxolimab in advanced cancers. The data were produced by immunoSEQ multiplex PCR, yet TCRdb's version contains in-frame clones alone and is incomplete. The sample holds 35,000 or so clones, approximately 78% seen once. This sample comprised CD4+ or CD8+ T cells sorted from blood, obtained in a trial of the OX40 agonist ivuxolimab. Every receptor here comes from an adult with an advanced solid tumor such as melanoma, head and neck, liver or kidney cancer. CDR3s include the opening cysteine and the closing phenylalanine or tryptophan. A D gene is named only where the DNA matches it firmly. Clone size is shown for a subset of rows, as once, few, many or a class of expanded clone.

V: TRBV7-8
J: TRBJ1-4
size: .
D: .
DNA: TGTGCCAGCAGCTCAACGGTGGGGCCAACTAATGAAAAACTGTTTTTT
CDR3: CASSSTVGPTNEKLFF

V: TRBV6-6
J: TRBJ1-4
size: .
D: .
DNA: TGTGCCAGCAGTGGGACCGGGCCGGGGGGGGAAAAACTGTTTTTT
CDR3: CASSGTGPGGEKLFF

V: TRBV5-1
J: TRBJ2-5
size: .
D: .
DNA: TGCGCCAGCAGCGGGGGCGGTTGGGTGGCACAAGAGACCCAGTACTTC
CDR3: CASSGGGWVAQETQYF

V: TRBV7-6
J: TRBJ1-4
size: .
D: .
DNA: TGTGCCAGCAGCGGTTCGGCGGGAACTAATGAAAAACTGTTTTTT
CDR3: CASSGSAGTNEKLFF

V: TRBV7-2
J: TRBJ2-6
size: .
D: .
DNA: TGTGCCAGCAGCTCCACTTCTGGGGCCAACGTCCTGACTTTC
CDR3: CASSSTSGANVLTF

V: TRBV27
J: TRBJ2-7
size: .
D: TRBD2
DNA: TGTGCCAGCAGAAAGGTAACTAGCGCGACCTACGAGCAGTACTTC
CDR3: CASRKVTSATYEQYF

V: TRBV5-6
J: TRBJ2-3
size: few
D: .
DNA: TGTGCCAGCAGCTCCCGCAGCATCCCAGATACGCAGTATTTT
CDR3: CASSSRSIPDTQYF

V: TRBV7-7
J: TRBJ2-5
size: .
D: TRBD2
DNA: TGTGCTAGCAGCCCCGGGGGGGGGCCTAAGGAGACCCAGTACTTC
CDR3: CASSPGGGPKETQYF

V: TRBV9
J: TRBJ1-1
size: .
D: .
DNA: TGTGCCAGCAGCGTAGCCCCAGAGAGGAACACTGAAGCTTTCTTT
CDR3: CASSVAPERNTEAFF

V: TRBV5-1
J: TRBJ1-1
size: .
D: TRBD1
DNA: TGCGCCAGCAGCTTGATCAGGGGGGCGACGTCTGAAGCTTTCTTT
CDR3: CASSLIRGATSEAFF

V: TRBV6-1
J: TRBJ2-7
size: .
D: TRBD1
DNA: TGTGCCAGCGCCCGGACAGGGGGCTATTACGAGCAGTACTTC
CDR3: CASARTGGYYEQYF

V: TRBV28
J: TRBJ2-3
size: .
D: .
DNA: TGTGCCAGCAGTTTAGGAGGCGGCACAGATACGCAGTATTTT
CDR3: CASSLGGGTDTQYF

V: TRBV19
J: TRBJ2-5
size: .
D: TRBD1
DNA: TGTGCCAGTAGTGAACAGGGGGCGCGGATCCTTGAGACCCAGTACTTC
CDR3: CASSEQGARILETQYF

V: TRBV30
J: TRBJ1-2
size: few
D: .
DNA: TGTGCCTGGAGTGTGGGCAGTCGAAATGGCTACACCTTC
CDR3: CAWSVGSRNGYTF

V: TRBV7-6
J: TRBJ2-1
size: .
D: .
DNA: TGTGCCAGCAGCTTAGGCAATGAGCAGTTCTTC
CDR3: CASSLGNEQFF

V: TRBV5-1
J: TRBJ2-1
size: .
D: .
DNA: TGCGCCAGCAGCTTAGTAGCGAATGAGCAGTTCTTC
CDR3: CASSLVANEQFF

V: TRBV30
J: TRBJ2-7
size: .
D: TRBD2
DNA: TGTGCCTGGAGAAGGCGGGAGGGGGACGAGCAGTACTTC
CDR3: CAWRRREGDEQYF

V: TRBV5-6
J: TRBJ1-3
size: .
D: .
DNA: TGTGCCAGCAGCTTTGGGGGCAAAGGAAACACCATATATTTT
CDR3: CASSFGGKGNTIYF